These T cell receptor beta chains were read from a single sample in a study of T cell responses to AZD1222 COVID-19 vaccine. The table came from immunoSEQ multiplex PCR; TCRdb's copy has only in-frame clones and leaves some out. The profile shows 100,000 to 150,000 clones, roughly 89% of them singletons. The input for sequencing was peripheral blood, taken on day 0 of AZD1222 vaccination. The receptors stem from an adult in good health. CDR3s include the opening cysteine and the closing phenylalanine or tryptophan. D genes are given only for firm matches. Some rows have no size entry. The others give once, few or many, or a class for an expanded clone.

-,TRBV15,TRBD1,TRBJ2-4,TGTGCCACCAGCCCCCCCGCGGCAGACAGGGGGCCTCTAGCCAAAAACATTCAGTACTTC,CATSPPAADRGPLAKNIQYF
-,TRBV7-9,-,TRBJ2-2,TGTGCCAGCAGCTTACAAGGACAGACCACCGGGGAGCTGTTTTTT,CASSLQGQTTGELFF
-,TRBV3-1/TRBV3-2,-,TRBJ2-7,TGTGCCAGCAGCCAAGACCTAACAGGGGCGGGAGAGCAGTACTTC,CASSQDLTGAGEQYF
-,TRBV5-5,-,TRBJ1-1,TGTGCCAGCAGCCCGCTGGGAGGCGCGGACACTGAAGCTTTCTTT,CASSPLGGADTEAFF
-,TRBV7-2,TRBD1,TRBJ1-2,TGTGCCAGCAGTTCCCCAACCCGGGACAGCTATGGCTACACCTTC,CASSSPTRDSYGYTF
-,TRBV3-1/TRBV3-2,-,TRBJ1-1,TGTGCCAGCAGCCCCCGAAAGGGCGCTCCGGGGGACACTGAAGCTTTCTTT,CASSPRKGAPGDTEAFF
-,TRBV13,-,TRBJ2-7,TGTGCCAGCTCAACGCGTGAGTACGAGCAGTACTTC,CASSTREYEQYF
-,TRBV3-1/TRBV3-2,-,TRBJ1-1,TGTGCCAGCAGCCAAGTAATGATGAACACTGAAGCTTTCTTT,CASSQVMMNTEAFF
-,TRBV11-3,TRBD1,TRBJ1-3,TGTGCCAGCAGCTTACAGACAGGGGCTGGAAACACCATATATTTT,CASSLQTGAGNTIYF
-,TRBV12-1,-,TRBJ1-6,TGTGCCAGCAGCCCCACGACAGTGACTAATTCACCCCTCCACTTT,CASSPTTVTNSPLHF
-,TRBV11-1,-,TRBJ1-6,TGTGCCAGCAGGGAGCAGGGTCATTCGGCCCTCCACTTT,CASREQGHSALHF
-,TRBV5-1,-,TRBJ2-3,TGCGCCAGCAGCTTGGTGGCGGGGAGCACAGATACGCAGTATTTT,CASSLVAGSTDTQYF
-,TRBV7-2,TRBD2,TRBJ2-7,TGTGCCAGCAGCAACGGGCTAGCGGGAGTCTCAAGGCAGTACTTC,CASSNGLAGVSRQYF
few,TRBV2,-,TRBJ2-5,TGTGCCAGCAGTGGGGTGAGCGGAGGCGGGGAGACCCAGTACTTC,CASSGVSGGGETQYF
-,TRBV7-3,TRBD1,TRBJ1-3,TGTGCCAGCAGCTTAACGGGACAGTCTGGAAACACCATATATTTT,CASSLTGQSGNTIYF
-,TRBV6-6,-,TRBJ1-4,TGTGCCAGCAGCCCCGCAAGTTCTAATGAAAAACTGTTTTTT,CASSPASSNEKLFF
-,TRBV14,-,TRBJ2-1,TGTGCCAGCAGCCACGGGATTTACTACAATGAGCAGTTCTTC,CASSHGIYYNEQFF
-,TRBV11-2,-,TRBJ1-2,TGTGCCAGCAGCTTAGAGGGCTTGCTTGGCTACACCTTC,CASSLEGLLGYTF
-,TRBV7-2,-,TRBJ1-1,TGTGCCAGCAGCTTAGTTTCAGGTAGAGGGGGTACTGAAGCTTTCTTT,CASSLVSGRGGTEAFF
-,TRBV19,-,TRBJ2-1,-,CASSTSAGGQGEQFF
-,TRBV4-2,TRBD2,TRBJ2-1,TGTGCCAGCAGCCACCTGGACGGGGGGGAGCGGTTCTTC,CASSHLDGGERFF
-,TRBV19,-,TRBJ2-7,TGTGCCAGTAGTATAGGGCCCTCCTACGAGCAGTACTTC,CASSIGPSYEQYF
-,TRBV7-2,-,TRBJ1-5,TGTGCCAGCAGCTTGGGTGTCACTCAGCCCCAGCATTTT,CASSLGVTQPQHF
-,TRBV5-1,TRBD2,TRBJ2-5,TGCGCCAGCAGCTTGGTACAGCGGGGGCAAGAGACCCAGTACTTC,CASSLVQRGQETQYF
-,TRBV28,TRBD1,TRBJ1-3,TGTGCCAGCAAGGGACAGGCAAACTCTGGAAACACCATATATTTT,CASKGQANSGNTIYF
-,TRBV10-3,-,TRBJ1-1,TGTGCCATCACCTCTTCGACAGTAATGAACACTGAAGCTTTCTTT,CAITSSTVMNTEAFF
-,TRBV29-1,TRBD1,TRBJ1-5,TGCAGCGTGGGGGGACAGGGAGTGGGCCAGCCCCAGCATTTT,CSVGGQGVGQPQHF
-,TRBV30,-,TRBJ2-5,TGTGCCTGGAGTTGGGCCGGAGGGGAGACCCAGTACTTC,CAWSWAGGETQYF
-,TRBV29-1,-,TRBJ2-7,TGCAGCGTTGAGGGCCGGCCGGAAGGATTATACGAGCAGTACTTC,CSVEGRPEGLYEQYF
-,TRBV25-1,TRBD2,TRBJ2-1,TGTGCCAGCAGTGCTCGGACTAGCGGTAAGGCATGGCAGTTCTTC,CASSARTSGKAWQFF
-,TRBV19,-,TRBJ2-3,TGTGCCAGTAGTATCGGGCACCGCACAGATACGCAGTATTTT,CASSIGHRTDTQYF
-,TRBV5-1,-,TRBJ2-3,TGCGCCAGCAGCTTGGAATCAGGCCCAGATACGCAGTATTTT,CASSLESGPDTQYF
-,TRBV15,TRBD2,TRBJ2-1,TGTGCCACCAGCAGAGACGGGAGGATTTCACTCTTC,CATSRDGRISLF
-,TRBV27,TRBD1,TRBJ2-7,TGTGCCAGCAGTATCACTTGGACAGGGGGCACCTACGAGCAGTACTTC,CASSITWTGGTYEQYF
once,TRBV7-9,TRBD1,TRBJ2-3,TGTGCCAGCAGCCAGGGGACAGGGGTTTCAGATACGCAGTATTTT,CASSQGTGVSDTQYF
-,TRBV4-1,-,TRBJ1-1,TGCGCCAGCAGCCAAGACGTGAACACTGAAGCTTTCTTT,CASSQDVNTEAFF
-,TRBV5-6,-,TRBJ1-2,TGTGCCAGCAGCCAGGGACAACTAAACTATGGCTACACCTTC,CASSQGQLNYGYTF
-,TRBV6-5,-,TRBJ2-7,TGTGCCAGCAGTTACGGACCAAGCGGAACCTACGAGCAGTACTTC,CASSYGPSGTYEQYF
-,TRBV7-7,TRBD2,TRBJ2-2,TGTGCCAGCAGCCCTAGCGGGGGGAGCACCGGGGAGCTGTTTTTT,CASSPSGGSTGELFF
few,TRBV7-9,-,TRBJ1-3,TGTGCCAGCAGCTTATTGGGAGGGGCTGGAAACACCATATATTTT,CASSLLGGAGNTIYF
once,TRBV30,-,TRBJ1-4,TGTGCCTGGAGTACAGGAGTGGGTAATGAAAAACTGTTTTTT,CAWSTGVGNEKLFF
once,TRBV20-1,TRBD2,TRBJ2-7,TGCAGTGCTAGTCCGACTAGCGGGGGCCGAGAGCAGTACTTC,CSASPTSGGREQYF
-,TRBV5-8,-,TRBJ1-2,TGTGCCAGCAGCTTGGAGCAGGTGACCTATGGCTACACCTTC,CASSLEQVTYGYTF
once,TRBV18,-,TRBJ2-3,TGTGCCAGCTCACCGAAGACTAGTAGCACAGATACGCAGTATTTT,CASSPKTSSTDTQYF
-,TRBV5-1,TRBD1,TRBJ1-1,TGCGCCAGCGCCAACAGGGGGAGGACCACTGAAGCTTTCTTT,CASANRGRTTEAFF
-,TRBV7-3,-,TRBJ1-6,TGTGCCAGCAGCTTAGGGCACAGAGTTAATTCACCCCTCCACTTT,CASSLGHRVNSPLHF
few,TRBV7-2,-,TRBJ1-5,TGTGCCAGCAGCTTGAGATTAACTGGAAATCAGCCCCAGCATTTT,CASSLRLTGNQPQHF
-,TRBV6-6,-,TRBJ1-1,TGTGCCAGCAGTTGGGACGGTGAAGCTTTCTTT,CASSWDGEAFF
-,TRBV2,-,TRBJ2-2,TGTGCCAGCTGGTTGGGGGCGGACACCGGGGAGCTGTTTTTT,CASWLGADTGELFF
-,TRBV5-4,TRBD1,TRBJ1-1,TGTGCCAGCAGCTCGGCAGGGACAGGGGGGGTGAACACTGAAGCTTTCTTT,CASSSAGTGGVNTEAFF
few,TRBV5-1,-,TRBJ2-7,TGCGCCAGCAGCTTATCAGAAGGCGAGCAGTACTTC,CASSLSEGEQYF
-,TRBV19,TRBD1,TRBJ1-5,TGTGCCAGTAGTTTCTCCAGGGGGGGGCAGCCCCAGCATTTT,CASSFSRGGQPQHF